A selection of T cell receptor beta chains follows, all from one sample in a study of control samples from healthy donors and cancer patients. Sequencing was performed with immunoSEQ multiplex PCR; in TCRdb, only in-frame clones are kept and a portion is missing. The sample consists of 260,000 or so clones, roughly four fifths of them appearing once. Sample: PBMCs. The receptors shown here come from a woman aged 55-70 years with lung cancer. Each CDR3 is given with its conserved first and last residue. The D gene is left open where the match is weak. Clone sizes are given selectively: once, few, many, or a class where the clone is expanded.

clone_size,v_call,j_call,d_call,cdr3_nt,cdr3_aa
.,TRBV5-1,TRBJ2-7,TRBD2,TGCGCCAGCAGTCTAGCGGGATCCTACGAGCAGTACTTC,CASSLAGSYEQYF
.,TRBV6-4,TRBJ2-5,TRBD1,TGTGCCAGCACCAACGGGACAGTGGAGACCCAGTACTTC,CASTNGTVETQYF
.,TRBV5-6,TRBJ2-7,.,TGTGCCAGCAGCTTGGCTCAGTCCTACGAGCAGTACTTC,CASSLAQSYEQYF
.,TRBV9,TRBJ1-2,.,TGTGCCAGCAGCGTACGGGACACCAGACATGGCTACACCTTC,CASSVRDTRHGYTF
.,TRBV28,TRBJ2-2,TRBD1,TGTGCCAGCAGTTTACCGGGACAGGGCACCGGGGAGCTGTTTTTT,CASSLPGQGTGELFF
.,TRBV11-2,TRBJ2-2,.,TGTGCCAGCAGCTTAGACGTAGGCAGCTACACCGGGGAGCTGTTTTTT,CASSLDVGSYTGELFF
few,TRBV6-5,TRBJ2-7,TRBD1,TGTGCCAGCAGTTGGGACAGCCTCTACGAGCAGTACTTC,CASSWDSLYEQYF
.,TRBV19,TRBJ2-2,.,TGTGCCAGTAGTACCCCAGGGACTAACACCGGGGAGCTGTTTTTT,CASSTPGTNTGELFF
.,TRBV7-9,TRBJ2-6,.,TGTGCCAGCAGCCCAGAGACTAGATTCAACGTCGTCCTGACTTTC,CASSPETRFNVVLTF
.,TRBV11-2,TRBJ1-6,.,TGTGCCAGCAGCTTAGGCCAGCCTAGCTCCTATAATTCACCCCTCCACTTT,CASSLGQPSSYNSPLHF
.,TRBV7-3,TRBJ2-2,TRBD2,TGTGCCAGCAGCGTGGGGACTAGCCCGAACACCGGGGAGCTGTTTTTT,CASSVGTSPNTGELFF
.,TRBV9,TRBJ2-1,TRBD2,TGTGCCAGCAGCGTAGATCCTAGCGGGGGGGTCAATGAGCAGTTCTTC,CASSVDPSGGVNEQFF
few,TRBV6-5,TRBJ2-1,TRBD2,TGTGCCAGCAGGGTTAGCGGGCCTTCCTACAATGAGCAGTTCTTC,CASRVSGPSYNEQFF
.,TRBV20-1,TRBJ1-3,.,TGCAGTGCTAGTCGCCCGGGATTCTCTGGAAACACCATATATTTT,CSASRPGFSGNTIYF
.,TRBV19,TRBJ1-5,.,TGTGCCAGTAGTACCCCCCCCAGGCTGGAACAGCCCCAGCATTTT,CASSTPPRLEQPQHF
.,TRBV30,TRBJ1-1,.,TGTGCCTGCCAGGGGTCGGGCACTGAAGCTTTCTTT,CACQGSGTEAFF
.,TRBV4-2,TRBJ2-7,TRBD2,TGTGCCAGCAGCCAAGATAGGACTAGCTACGAGCAGTACTTC,CASSQDRTSYEQYF
.,TRBV5-1,TRBJ2-2,TRBD2,TGCGCCAGCACCTCGACGGGGGGCACCGGGGAGCTGTTTTTT,CASTSTGGTGELFF
.,TRBV10-3,TRBJ1-3,TRBD1,TGTGCCATCAGTGGGGACCGGGACAGCAACTCTGGAAACACCATATATTTT,CAISGDRDSNSGNTIYF
.,TRBV5-8,TRBJ2-7,.,TGTGCCAGCAGCTTGTGGCAGGGGGGCGAGCAGTACTTC,CASSLWQGGEQYF
.,TRBV7-3,TRBJ2-1,.,TGTGCCAGCAAGCAGGGGAAATCCTACAATGAGCAGTTCTTC,CASKQGKSYNEQFF
.,TRBV5-1,TRBJ1-6,.,TGCGCCAGCAGCAAGGACCCCCTCGGGGGATATAATTCACCCCTCCACTTT,CASSKDPLGGYNSPLHF
once,TRBV10-3,TRBJ2-1,TRBD1,TGTGCCACGGGACAGGGATATGAGCAGTTCTTC,CATGQGYEQFF
.,TRBV5-4,TRBJ1-3,.,TGTGCCAGCAGCCCTGGAATCCACTCTGGAAACACCATATATTTT,CASSPGIHSGNTIYF
.,TRBV7-9,TRBJ1-4,TRBD1,TGTGCCAGCAGCTGGACAGGGATGGATGAAAAACTGTTTTTT,CASSWTGMDEKLFF
.,TRBV19,TRBJ1-5,.,TGTGCCAGTAGTATAGATCGTGGGAATCAGCCCCAGCATTTT,CASSIDRGNQPQHF
.,TRBV21-1,TRBJ1-5,.,TGTGCCAGGAGCGACGCTAAGACGGGAACTAGCCAGCCCCAGCATTTT,CARSDAKTGTSQPQHF
.,TRBV2,TRBJ1-2,.,TGTGCCAGCACTCCTAACAACTATGGCTACACCTTC,CASTPNNYGYTF
.,TRBV11-2,TRBJ2-2,TRBD1,TGTGCCAGCAGCCTCCGACAGGGTAGGGACACCGGGGAGCTGTTTTTT,CASSLRQGRDTGELFF
.,TRBV7-2,TRBJ1-2,.,TGTGCCAGCAGCAAATGGGGGGTCCATGGCTACACCTTC,CASSKWGVHGYTF
.,TRBV3-1/TRBV3-2,TRBJ1-1,TRBD1,TGTGCCAGCCGGGACAGCATGAACACTGAAGCTTTCTTT,CASRDSMNTEAFF
.,TRBV9,TRBJ2-5,TRBD1,TGTGCCAGCAGCGGAAGACAGGGTCAAGAGACCCAGTACTTC,CASSGRQGQETQYF
.,TRBV6-5,TRBJ1-2,TRBD1,TGTGCCAGCAGAGTGGGACAGGCTCCTAACTATGGCTACACCTTC,CASRVGQAPNYGYTF
.,TRBV19,TRBJ1-1,.,TGTGCCAGTAGTATAACGGGTGTCAACACTGAAGCTTTCTTT,CASSITGVNTEAFF
.,TRBV5-1,TRBJ2-2,TRBD2,TGCGCCAGCAGCCCAAGCGGGACGAACGGCGGGGAGCTGTTTTTT,CASSPSGTNGGELFF
.,TRBV2,TRBJ2-2,TRBD2,TGTGCCAGCATAGCGGGGAACACCGGGGAGCTGTTTTTT,CASIAGNTGELFF
.,TRBV5-8,TRBJ1-5,.,TGTGCCAGCAGTCCGGAGCGGGATCAGCCCCAGCATTTT,CASSPERDQPQHF
.,TRBV19,TRBJ1-1,TRBD1,TGTGCCAGTAGTATAACAGGGGGGTGGACTGAAGCTTTCTTT,CASSITGGWTEAFF
.,TRBV28,TRBJ2-5,TRBD2,TGTGCCAGCAGTTTAGGGTCGGGAGGTGAAGAGACCCAGTACTTC,CASSLGSGGEETQYF
.,TRBV19,TRBJ1-1,.,TGTGCCAGTAGTCTGGGCTGGGGGAACACTGAAGCTTTCTTT,CASSLGWGNTEAFF
.,TRBV3-1/TRBV3-2,TRBJ1-1,.,TGTGCCAGCAGCCCAACAGGGCTCGCTGAAGCTTTCTTT,CASSPTGLAEAFF
.,TRBV6-6,TRBJ1-5,.,TGTGCCAGCAGGGATAGACCCGGCTATCAGCCCCAGCATTTT,CASRDRPGYQPQHF
.,TRBV3-1/TRBV3-2,TRBJ1-1,.,TGTGCCAGCAGCCAAGAGCGGTGGGGCACTGAAGCTTTCTTT,CASSQERWGTEAFF
few,TRBV5-1,TRBJ1-3,.,TGCGCCAGCAGCTTGGAAGGGACTGGAAACACCATATATTTT,CASSLEGTGNTIYF
.,TRBV5-4,TRBJ2-5,TRBD1,TGTGCCAGCAGCTTGGGCCCCTCGGGACAGGAGACCCAGTACTTC,CASSLGPSGQETQYF
.,TRBV19,TRBJ1-5,.,TGTGCCAGTAGTATAGATGGACCACAGATTAGCAATCAGCCCCAGCATTTT,CASSIDGPQISNQPQHF
.,TRBV18,TRBJ1-6,.,TGTGCCAGCTCACCTTCCAGGGAAAGACCCCTCCACTTT,CASSPSRERPLHF
once,TRBV5-4,TRBJ2-3,.,TGTGCCAGCAGCTTGGCCGACAGTGATACGCAGTATTTT,CASSLADSDTQYF
.,TRBV10-2,TRBJ2-7,.,TGCGCCAGCAGTGCAACTAGTAGCTCCTATTTTTACGAGCAGTACTTC,CASSATSSSYFYEQYF
few,TRBV5-1,TRBJ1-5,TRBD1,TGCGCCAGCAGCATCCAGGGGGCCCGCAATCAGCCCCAGCATTTT,CASSIQGARNQPQHF
few,TRBV7-8,TRBJ1-1,TRBD1,TGTGCCAGCAGCTTCTCAGGGGGAGGGTGGACTGAAGCTTTCTTT,CASSFSGGGWTEAFF
.,TRBV7-3,TRBJ1-6,TRBD1,TGTGCCAGCAGCGCCGGACAGGAATCACCCCTCCACTTT,CASSAGQESPLHF
once,TRBV5-1,TRBJ2-2,.,TGCGCCAGCAGCTATCTTGTATCCCAGAACACCGGGGAGCTGTTTTTT,CASSYLVSQNTGELFF